This entry features one T cell receptor beta chain sequence. The sample is drawn from a study of siplizumab effects on memory and regulatory T cells. The protocol was immunoSEQ multiplex PCR, while the TCRdb copy is restricted to in-frame clones and leaves out a portion. Here the sample spans about 85,000 clones, more than 85% being singletons. J was trimmed by 4 bases and V by 1 base; bases with no gene match: 6. The CDR3 is 16 residues long. CDR1 is SGHVS, CDR2 FQNEAQ, per germline. Sequenced sample: CD8+ T cells sorted from blood. V is TRBV7-8 and J is TRBJ2-3, with 9 bases that match TRBD2. The receptor was isolated from a human donor in good health. CDR3 coding DNA: TGTGCCAGCAGCTTAGGTTTTAGCGGGAGCTCAGATACGCAGTATTTT. This codes for CASSLGFSGSSDTQYF.